This TCR beta chain was profiled in a study of control samples from healthy donors and cancer patients. Produced via immunoSEQ multiplex PCR; TCRdb's table is partial and in-frame only. This table has under 50,000 clones, over 75% appearing once. The CDR3 length is 15 residues. V lost 1 base and J lost 6, with 16 bases in between. The V gene's germline CDR1 is SGHTA and CDR2 FQGNSA. Sequenced material: PBMCs. The genes are TRBV7-2 and TRBJ2-7; a weak D match, TRBD1 (5 bases). This TCR derives from a woman between 55 and 75 years old with lung cancer. The CDR3 protein is CASSLDGGAGREQYF. CDR3 coding DNA: TGTGCCAGCAGCTTAGATGGTGGGGCAGGCCGCGAGCAGTACTTC.